These T cell receptor beta chains were read from a single sample in a study of T cell changes during pregnancy in multiple sclerosis. TCRdb keeps only in-frame clones here, not all; method: immunoSEQ multiplex PCR. The table records about 75,000 clones, roughly 94% of them present only once. The sequencing here drew on CD4+ T cells from peripheral blood mononuclear cells, taken after pregnancy. Source of these receptors: a female donor with multiple sclerosis, enrolled in a pregnancy study. Both conserved end residues are part of each CDR3. Each record gives: clone size, V gene, D gene, J gene, CDR3 DNA, CDR3 protein. The D gene is left open where the match is weak. Clone size is not always given. Where it is, it says once, few, many or a class for expanded clones.

once	TRBV10-2	TRBD2	TRBJ2-2	TGCGCCAGCATTGAAGCGGGAGGTGCGTCCAACACCGGGGAGCTGTTTTTT	CASIEAGGASNTGELFF
.	TRBV18	TRBD2	TRBJ2-1	TGTGCCAGCTCAGCGGGAGGGCCGGGAGAGTCAATGTGGGAACAGTTCTTC	CASSAGGPGESMWEQFF
.	TRBV2	TRBD1	TRBJ2-3	TGTGCCAGCAGTCTGGACAGGGGGTCGAGCACAGATACGCAGTATTTT	CASSLDRGSSTDTQYF
.	TRBV19	.	TRBJ2-7	TGTGCCAGTAGCGCGGACAGCTACGAGCAGTACTTC	CASSADSYEQYF
.	TRBV27	.	TRBJ2-2	TGTGCCAGCAGTTTACCTAACACCGGGGAGCTGTTTTTT	CASSLPNTGELFF
.	TRBV2	.	TRBJ2-4	TGTGCCATCATTACGAGCGCCCGAAGTAGAAACATTCAGTACTTC	CAIITSARSRNIQYF
few	TRBV9	.	TRBJ1-3	TGTGCCAGCAGCAATCCGGGACACGGAAACACCATATATTTT	CASSNPGHGNTIYF
.	TRBV19	.	TRBJ2-2	TGTGCCAGTAGTATAGGGGCGGGGAACACCGGGGAGCTGTTTTTT	CASSIGAGNTGELFF
.	TRBV4-1	TRBD1	TRBJ1-5	TGCGCCAGCAGCCAAGGGGGACAGGGAAGCAATCAGCCCCAGCATTTT	CASSQGGQGSNQPQHF
.	TRBV15	.	TRBJ1-5	TGTGCCACCAGCAGGGAGACAGCTAATCAGCCCCAGCATTTT	CATSRETANQPQHF
.	TRBV5-4	TRBD2	TRBJ2-5	TGTGCCAGCAGCTTGGTCATTGCGGGAGGGCCCGGGGAGACCCAGTACTTC	CASSLVIAGGPGETQYF
.	TRBV11-2	.	TRBJ2-1	TGTGCCAGCAGCCCATTCCCTGTTAGCTCCTACAATGAGCAGTTCTTC	CASSPFPVSSYNEQFF
.	TRBV28	.	TRBJ2-7	TGTGCCAGCAGTCGCAGGGGGGCTAGCTCCTACGAGCAGTACTTC	CASSRRGASSYEQYF
.	TRBV6-5	.	TRBJ2-4	TGTGCCAGCATGGGCAGTGGCATTCAGTACTTC	CASMGSGIQYF
once	TRBV6-1	TRBD1	TRBJ2-3	TGTGCCGGCACCGGGGACAGAAGCACAGATACGCAGTATTTT	CAGTGDRSTDTQYF
.	TRBV6-1	TRBD1	TRBJ1-2	TGTGCCAGCAGGGACAGGAACTATGGCTACACCTTC	CASRDRNYGYTF
.	TRBV7-6	TRBD2	TRBJ2-1	TGTGCCAGCAGCCCGTGGACTAGCGGGGGGGTCAACAATGAGCAGTTCTTC	CASSPWTSGGVNNEQFF
.	TRBV27	.	TRBJ1-5	TGTGCCAGCAGTTCAGCCATCCAGGGTAGCAATCAGCCCCAGCATTTT	CASSSAIQGSNQPQHF
.	TRBV19	TRBD1	TRBJ2-1	TGTGCCAGTAGTATTACAGGGGGCCGCTACAATGAGCAGTTCTTC	CASSITGGRYNEQFF
.	TRBV28	.	TRBJ2-7	TGTGCCAGCTTGGCCGGGGACACCTACGAGCAGTACTTC	CASLAGDTYEQYF
.	TRBV28	.	TRBJ2-3	TGTGCCAGCACCCGAACTCGTCTAAATACGCAGTATTTT	CASTRTRLNTQYF
.	TRBV10-3	.	TRBJ2-1	TGTGCCACCCGGGACTCCAGCATCAATGAGCAGTTCTTC	CATRDSSINEQFF
.	TRBV28	.	TRBJ2-5	TGTGCCAGCAGTTTAGCGACAGGTTCAGAGACCCAGTACTTC	CASSLATGSETQYF